This T cell receptor beta chain is from a study of identical twins. This clonotype has just a few counts. TCRdb re-analysed the 5' RACE reads in MiXCR, keeping a single row per CDR3 protein. The sample carries a few hundred thousand distinct CDR3 sequences, 20% to 25% recorded once. The same data also went into a second study, on T cells expressing NK-cell markers. In that study: Beta-chain profiling covered CD3+CD56+NKG2C+, CD3+CD56+NKG2C- and CD3+CD56-NKG2C+ sorted subsets.

The origin of this receptor is a young woman in good health. The specimen was CD4+ T cells sorted from blood.

The CDR3, as DNA: TGTGCCAGCAGTTTACAGGGGGGTCTGGCAGATACGCAGTATTTT. This encodes CASSLQGGLADTQYF. The chain carries TRBV12-3 or TRBV12-4 and TRBJ2-3, with D perhaps matching TRBD1 (7 bases). The germline V and J ends were trimmed by 2 bases and 4 bases, with 13 bases remaining between them. This CDR3 has 15 residues.